This TCR beta chain originates from a study of blood T cells in healthy people across ages. J was trimmed by 8 bases and V by 8 bases; bases with no gene match: 12. The CDR3 length is 15 residues. Whole-study results and caveats: More naive CD4+ cells and higher diversity were found in long-lived than in aged donors.

This clonotype was seen a handful of times. The antigen remains undetermined. Each of the donors had roughly 10 milliliters of peripheral blood drawn into EDTA-treated Vacutainer tubes. Isolation yielded PBMCs, at least 6.5 million per sample, in every case. With a J-beta primer mix and a sample-barcoded 5' primer, a second PCR ran about 7 to 12 cycles. Each of the cDNA molecules was tagged by a template-switch adaptor with 12 random nucleotides. TCRdb independently ran MiXCR on the 5' RACE reads; one entry per CDR3 protein. The sample has about 1,400,000 distinct CDR3 sequences, approximately 42% seen once.

Material for sequencing was blood. The clonotype was recovered from a woman under 30 in good health. V gene TRBV12-3 or TRBV12-4 combines with J gene TRBJ2-1; TRBD1 agrees at 10 bases. The CDR3 loop reads CASFSGDRGPHEQFF. In DNA form, the CDR3 reads TGTGCCAGCTTCAGTGGGGACAGGGGCCCCCATGAGCAGTTCTTC.